This T cell receptor (beta chain) was sequenced in a study of tumor and adjacent non-tumor tissue in lung cancer. The template was RNA from unsorted bulk tissue. This non-tumor lung sample came from over 3 cm beyond the tumor edge. A modified ARM-PCR protocol with three rounds of nested PCR amplified TCRbeta. TCRdb re-analysed the multiplex PCR reads in MiXCR, keeping a single row per CDR3 protein. The sample includes tens of thousands of distinct CDR3 sequences, around 70% of them seen just once. This clonotype was observed once. The antigen remains undetermined. One junction end disagrees with the germline gene, perhaps due to a read error. Study conclusions and caveats: Significantly higher TCR diversity was found in tumor than normal lung.

The TCR comes from a woman in her fifties or sixties with non-small cell lung cancer. What was sequenced was distant non-tumor lung tissue.

The CDR3 bases are TGTGCCAGCTGCTTAAATATCGCTCAGGGAACTTACGAGCAGTACTTC. It translates to CASCLNIAQGTYEQYF. J is TRBJ2-7 and V is TRBV11-2; D perhaps matches TRBD1 (5 bases). CDR3 length: 16 residues. Per germline, CDR1 SGHAT and CDR2 FQNNGV.